Below are 15 T cell receptor beta chains sequenced from a single sample in a study of T cell responses to AZD1222 COVID-19 vaccine. Only in-frame clones appear in the TCRdb table, and some are missing; sequencing was by immunoSEQ multiplex PCR. The repertoire consists of about 150,000 clones, with 90% occurring once and the leading ten covering roughly 3.1%. Material: peripheral blood, obtained 28 days after the second AZD1222 dose. Receptor source: an adult who received the AZD1222 COVID-19 vaccine.

This clone was seen only once. This chain joins TRBV6-5 and TRBJ1-1, with D maybe TRBD1 (5 bases). The V gene's germline CDR1 is MNHEY and CDR2 SVGAGI. The CDR3 totals 14 residues. Trimming took off 5 bases at V and 3 bases at J, with 13 bases between the two ends. CDR3: CASSSGGVDTEAFF. In DNA, the CDR3 is TGTGCCAGCAGTAGTGGGGGGGTGGACACTGAAGCTTTCTTT.

V is TRBV6-5 and J is TRBJ2-3; a weak D match, TRBD2 (5 bases). Germline V lookup: CDR1 MNHEY, CDR2 SVGAGI. Trimming removed 2 bases at V and 0 bases at J, with 9 bases between. The CDR3 has 15 amino acids. In DNA form, the CDR3 reads TGTGCCAGCAGTTACAGCGGCACTAGCACAGATACGCAGTATTTT. This encodes CASSYSGTSTDTQYF.

The genes are TRBV7-9 and TRBJ2-5; either TRBD1 or TRBD2 may fit D (5 bases each). V was shortened by 3 bases and J by 4 bases, with 9 bases between the two germline ends. There are 13 residues in the CDR3. The V gene's germline CDR1 is SEHNR and CDR2 FQNEAQ (reference sequence). This CDR3 reads CASSLSGTETQYF. Written as DNA, the CDR3 is TGTGCCAGCAGCTTGTCCGGGACAGAGACCCAGTACTTC.

V and J are TRBV30 and TRBJ1-4, with 9 bases identical to TRBD1. Germline CDR1 reads GTSNPN; CDR2 reads SVGIG (reference sequence). J was trimmed by 6 bases and V by 4 bases; bases with no gene match: 6. CDR3 size: 14 residues. In DNA form, the CDR3 reads TGTGCCTGGACCTACAGGGGGCTTGATGAAAAACTGTTTTTT. Its translation: CAWTYRGLDEKLFF. The full variable domain, completed using reference TRBV30 and TRBJ1-4, is SQTIHQWPATLVQPVGSPLSLECTVEGTSNPNLYWYRQAAGRGLQLLFYSVGIGQISSEVPQNLSASRPQDRQFILSSKKLLLSDSGFYLCAWTYRGLDEKLFFGSGTQLSVL.

The chain recombines TRBV10-3 with TRBJ1-2; 7 bases agree with TRBD1. The CDR3 runs to 14 residues. CDR1 is ENHRY and CDR2 is SYGVKD in the germline V gene. Germline trimming cut 2 bases from V and 6 bases from J; bases unmatched to any gene: 6. The CDR3 sequence: CAISEAGGLDGYTF. CDR3 nucleotides: TGTGCCATCAGTGAGGCAGGGGGTTTAGATGGCTACACCTTC.

The chain links TRBV7-9 to TRBJ1-1, with D possibly matching TRBD1 (5 bases). The CDR3 is 14 amino acids. Germline CDR1 is SEHNR and CDR2 is FQNEAQ (reference sequence). The V end was cut by 1 base, the J end by 6 bases, with 12 bases between. CDR3 DNA sequence: TGTGCCAGCAGCTTAGGGGACGCCCGGGCTGAAGCTTTCTTT. Translated: CASSLGDARAEAFF.

The rearrangement uses TRBV5-4 and TRBJ2-7, with D perhaps matching TRBD1 (7 bases). From germline, CDR1 is SGHNT and CDR2 YYREEE (reference sequence). Trimming removed 3 bases at V and 1 base at J, with 11 bases between. The CDR3 is 14 amino acids. The CDR3 reads CASSSGGKSYEQYF. CDR3 coding DNA: TGTGCCAGCAGCTCAGGGGGGAAGTCCTACGAGCAGTACTTC.

V is TRBV4-1 and J is TRBJ1-1; D may be TRBD1 (6 bases). Trimming took off 3 bases at V and 4 bases at J, with 15 bases between the two ends. Germline values: CDR1 MGHRA, CDR2 YSYEKL. The CDR3 has 15 residues. The CDR3 reads CASSHTQGMITEAFF. The CDR3 nucleotides read TGCGCCAGCAGCCATACGCAGGGGATGATCACTGAAGCTTTCTTT.

The J gene is TRBJ1-2, the V gene TRBV19; perhaps TRBD1 as D (6 bases). This CDR3 region has 15 residues. Per the germline V gene, CDR1 is LNHDA and CDR2 is SQIVND (reference sequence). Deletions cut 4 bases from V and 4 bases from J, with 16 bases between. The CDR3 nucleotides read TGTGCCAGTAGTAATATGGGGGGCGCAAGCTATGGCTACACCTTC. As protein: CASSNMGGASYGYTF.

The V and J genes are TRBV27 and TRBJ2-3, with no clear D. With 2 bases removed from V and 5 bases from J, the gap between germline ends came to 5 bases. This CDR3 spans 12 amino acids. From germline, CDR1 is MNHEY and CDR2 SMNVEV (reference sequence). The CDR3 region has the DNA TGTGCCAGCAGTTTAGAAGGAGATACGCAGTATTTT. Translation: CASSLEGDTQYF.

The V call is TRBV5-1, the J call TRBJ2-2, with 14 bases matching TRBD2. The CDR3 runs 16 residues. V shed 4 bases, J shed 6 bases, and the junction held 5 bases outside the gene matches. The germline V gene encodes CDR1 SGHRS and CDR2 YFSETQ. Here the CDR3 DNA reads TGCGCCAGCAGCCCGGAGGGACTAGCGGGAGCCGGGGAGCTGTTTTTT. This codes for CASSPEGLAGAGELFF.

The chain couples TRBV15 to TRBJ2-1; TRBD2 agrees at 7 bases. This CDR3 is built from 15 residues. CDR1 LNHNV and CDR2 YYDKDF come from the germline V gene (reference sequence). V lost 5 bases and J lost 5; bases outside the gene matches: 9. CDR3 DNA: TGTGCCACCAGCGGGGGAGCGGGGCACAACAATGAGCAGTTCTTC. Its translation: CATSGGAGHNNEQFF. The full variable domain, in which reference TRBV15 and TRBJ2-1 provide the parts outside the CDR3, is DAMVIQNPRYQVTQFGKPVTLSCSQTLNHNVMYWYQQKSSQAPKLLFHYYDKDFNNEADTPDNFQSRRPNTSFCFLDIRSPGLGDTAMYLCATSGGAGHNNEQFFGPGTRLTVL.

The chain recombines TRBV18 with TRBJ2-2; no clear D. The germline V gene has CDR1 KGHSH and CDR2 LQKENI. This CDR3 has 16 residues. The V gene lost 5 bases and the J gene lost 0 bases, with 13 bases spanning the gap. The CDR3 loop reads CASSSDVPANTGELFF. CDR3 in DNA: TGTGCCAGCTCATCGGACGTCCCCGCGAACACCGGGGAGCTGTTTTTT. Combining the CDR3 with reference TRBV18 and TRBJ2-2 gives the whole variable domain NAGVMQNPRHLVRRRGQEARLRCSPMKGHSHVYWYRQLPEEGLKFMVYLQKENIIDESGMPKERFSAEFPKEGPSILRIQQVVRGDSAAYFCASSSDVPANTGELFFGEGSRLTVL.

V and J are TRBV7-2 and TRBJ1-3, with D unclear. The ends were cut back, 4 bases at V and 0 bases at J, with 10 bases in the middle. Germline V gene data show CDR1 as SGHTA and CDR2 as FQGNSA. The CDR3 consists of 15 residues. CDR3 in DNA: TGTGCCAGCAGCTCTTCAGGCTACTCTGGAAACACCATATATTTT. It is translated as CASSSSGYSGNTIYF.

In this sample, this clone turned up once. This sequence joins TRBV27 and TRBJ1-2; 7 bases align to TRBD1. The V gene end was trimmed by 6 bases and the J gene end by 4 bases; junction bases not matched to a gene: 8. This CDR3 is built from 14 residues. Germline CDR1 and CDR2: MNHEY and SMNVEV (reference sequence). The CDR3 DNA reads as TGTGCCAGCAGCCCAGGGGGGGTAGGCTATGGCTACACCTTC. Encoded protein: CASSPGGVGYGYTF.